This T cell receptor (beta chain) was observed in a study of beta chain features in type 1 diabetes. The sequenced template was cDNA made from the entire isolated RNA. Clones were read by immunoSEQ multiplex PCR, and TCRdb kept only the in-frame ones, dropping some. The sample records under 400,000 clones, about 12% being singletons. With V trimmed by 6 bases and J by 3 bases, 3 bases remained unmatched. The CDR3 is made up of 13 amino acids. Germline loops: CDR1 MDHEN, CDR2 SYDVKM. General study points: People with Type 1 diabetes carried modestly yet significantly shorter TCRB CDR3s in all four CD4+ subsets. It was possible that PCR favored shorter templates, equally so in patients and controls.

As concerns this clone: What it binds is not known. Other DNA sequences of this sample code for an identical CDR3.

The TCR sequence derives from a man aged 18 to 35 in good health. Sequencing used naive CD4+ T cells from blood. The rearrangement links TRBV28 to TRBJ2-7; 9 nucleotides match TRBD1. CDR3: CASSSGQGYEQYF. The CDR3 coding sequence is TGTGCCAGCAGCTCGGGACAGGGCTACGAGCAGTACTTC.